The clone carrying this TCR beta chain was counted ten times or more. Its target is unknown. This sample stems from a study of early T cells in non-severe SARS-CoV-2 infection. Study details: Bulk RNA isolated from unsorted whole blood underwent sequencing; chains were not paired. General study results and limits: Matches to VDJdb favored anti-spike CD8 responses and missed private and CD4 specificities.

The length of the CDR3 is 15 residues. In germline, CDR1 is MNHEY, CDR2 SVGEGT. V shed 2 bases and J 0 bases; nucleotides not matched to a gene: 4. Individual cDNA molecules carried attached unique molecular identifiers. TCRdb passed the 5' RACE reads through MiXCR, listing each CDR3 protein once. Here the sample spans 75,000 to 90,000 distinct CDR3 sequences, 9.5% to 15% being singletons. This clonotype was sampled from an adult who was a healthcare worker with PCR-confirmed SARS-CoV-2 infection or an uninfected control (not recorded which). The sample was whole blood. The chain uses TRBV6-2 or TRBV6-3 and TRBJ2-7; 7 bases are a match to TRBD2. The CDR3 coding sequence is TGTGCCAGCAGTTACCTTGGGACTAACTCCTACGAGCAGTACTTC. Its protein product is CASSYLGTNSYEQYF.